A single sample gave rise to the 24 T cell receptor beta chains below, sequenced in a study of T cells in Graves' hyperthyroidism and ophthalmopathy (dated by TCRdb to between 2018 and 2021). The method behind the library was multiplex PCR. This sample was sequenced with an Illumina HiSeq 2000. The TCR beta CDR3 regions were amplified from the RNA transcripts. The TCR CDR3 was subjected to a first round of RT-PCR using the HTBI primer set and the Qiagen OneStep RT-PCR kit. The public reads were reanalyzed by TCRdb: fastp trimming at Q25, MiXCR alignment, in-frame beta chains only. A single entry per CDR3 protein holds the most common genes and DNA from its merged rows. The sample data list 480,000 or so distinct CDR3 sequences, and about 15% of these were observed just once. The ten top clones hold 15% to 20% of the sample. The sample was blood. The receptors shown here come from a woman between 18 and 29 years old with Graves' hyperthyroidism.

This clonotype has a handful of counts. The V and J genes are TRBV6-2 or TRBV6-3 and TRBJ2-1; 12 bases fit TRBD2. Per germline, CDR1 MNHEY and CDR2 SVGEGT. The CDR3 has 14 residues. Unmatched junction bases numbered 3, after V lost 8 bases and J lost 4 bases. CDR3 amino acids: CASQGTSGYNEQFF. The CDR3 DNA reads TGTGCCAGCCAGGGGACTAGCGGGTACAATGAGCAGTTCTTC.

The CDR3 region has the DNA TGCGCCAGCAGCTTGGGGACCTCAGGGGGGGAGTTCTTC. This gives the protein CASSLGTSGGEFF. This chain joins TRBV5-1 and TRBJ2-1; possibly TRBD1 or TRBD2 for D (7 bases each). V was cut by 0 bases and J by 14 bases, with 15 bases left in between. This CDR3 spans 13 amino acids. Per germline, CDR1 SGHRS and CDR2 YFSETQ.

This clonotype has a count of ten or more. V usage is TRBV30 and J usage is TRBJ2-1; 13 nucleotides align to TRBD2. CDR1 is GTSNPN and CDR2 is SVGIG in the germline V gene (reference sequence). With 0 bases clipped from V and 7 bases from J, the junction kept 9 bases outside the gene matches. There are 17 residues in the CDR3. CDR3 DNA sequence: TGTGCCTGGAGTGTAAGCCGGACTAGCGGGAGTGGGAATGAGCAGTTCTTC. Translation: CAWSVSRTSGSGNEQFF.

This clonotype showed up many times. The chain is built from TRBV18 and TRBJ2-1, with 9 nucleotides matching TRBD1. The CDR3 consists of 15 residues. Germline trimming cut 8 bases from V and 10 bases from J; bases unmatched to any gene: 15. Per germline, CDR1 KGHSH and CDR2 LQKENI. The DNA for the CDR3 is TGTGCCAGCGTACCAACAGGGGGCGCAAGTATAGAGCAGTTCTTC. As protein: CASVPTGGASIEQFF.

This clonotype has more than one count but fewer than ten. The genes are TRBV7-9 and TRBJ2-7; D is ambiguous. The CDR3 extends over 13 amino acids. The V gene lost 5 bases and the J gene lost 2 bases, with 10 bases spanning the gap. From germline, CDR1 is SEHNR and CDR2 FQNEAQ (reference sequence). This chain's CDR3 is CASSTPRAYEQYF. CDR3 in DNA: TGTGCCAGCAGCACCCCTAGGGCCTACGAGCAGTACTTC.

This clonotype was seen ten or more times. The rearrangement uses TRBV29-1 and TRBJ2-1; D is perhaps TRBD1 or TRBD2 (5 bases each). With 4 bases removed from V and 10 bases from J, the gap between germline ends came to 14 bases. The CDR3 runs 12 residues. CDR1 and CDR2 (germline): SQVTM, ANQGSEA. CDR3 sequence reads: CSVGGWRKEQFF. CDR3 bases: TGCAGCGTTGGGGGGTGGAGAAAGGAGCAGTTCTTC.

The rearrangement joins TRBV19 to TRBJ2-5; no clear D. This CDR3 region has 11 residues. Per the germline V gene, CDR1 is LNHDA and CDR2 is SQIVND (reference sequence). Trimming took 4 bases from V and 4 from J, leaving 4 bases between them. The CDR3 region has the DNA TGTGCCAGTAGTAACATAGAGACCCAGTACTTC. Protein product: CASSNIETQYF.

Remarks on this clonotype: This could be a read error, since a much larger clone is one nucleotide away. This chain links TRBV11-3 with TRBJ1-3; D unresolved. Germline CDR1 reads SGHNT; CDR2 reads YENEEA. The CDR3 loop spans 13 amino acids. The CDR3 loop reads CASGETDGNTICF. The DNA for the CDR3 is TGTGCCAGCGGAGAAACGGATGGAAACACCATATGTTTT.

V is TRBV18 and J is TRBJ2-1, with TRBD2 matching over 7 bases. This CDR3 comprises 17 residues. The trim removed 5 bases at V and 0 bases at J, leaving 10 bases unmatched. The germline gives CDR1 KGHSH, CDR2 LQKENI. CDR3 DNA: TGTGCCAGCTCAAGCCCGCTACTAGCGAACTCCTACAATGAGCAGTTCTTC. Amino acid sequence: CASSSPLLANSYNEQFF.

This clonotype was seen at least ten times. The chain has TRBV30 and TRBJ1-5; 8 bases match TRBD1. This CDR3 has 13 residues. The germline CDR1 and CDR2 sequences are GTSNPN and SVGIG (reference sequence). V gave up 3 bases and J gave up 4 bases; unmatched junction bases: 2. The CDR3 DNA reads TGTGCCTGGAGCCGGGACAGGAATCAGCCCCAGCATTTT. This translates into CAWSRDRNQPQHF.

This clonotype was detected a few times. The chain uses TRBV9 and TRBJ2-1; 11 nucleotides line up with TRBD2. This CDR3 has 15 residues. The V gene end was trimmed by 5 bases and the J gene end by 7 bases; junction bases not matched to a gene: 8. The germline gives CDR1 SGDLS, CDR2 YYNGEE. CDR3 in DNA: TGTGCCAGCAGGGAAACTAGCGGGAGTCGGAATGAGCAGTTCTTC. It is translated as CASRETSGSRNEQFF.

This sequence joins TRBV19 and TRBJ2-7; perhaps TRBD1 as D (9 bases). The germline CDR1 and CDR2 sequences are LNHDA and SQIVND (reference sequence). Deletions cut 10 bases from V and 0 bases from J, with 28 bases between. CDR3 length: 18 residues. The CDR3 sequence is CATRGDRVSSGSSYEQYF. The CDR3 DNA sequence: TGTGCCACCAGGGGGGACAGGGTGTCCAGCGGGAGCTCCTACGAGCAGTACTTC. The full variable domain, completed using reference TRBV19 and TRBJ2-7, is DGGITQSPKYLFRKEGQNVTLSCEQNLNHDAMYWYRQDPGQGLRLIYYSQIVNDFQKGDIAEGYSVSREKKESFPLTVTSAQKNPTAFYLCATRGDRVSSGSSYEQYFGPGTRLTVT.

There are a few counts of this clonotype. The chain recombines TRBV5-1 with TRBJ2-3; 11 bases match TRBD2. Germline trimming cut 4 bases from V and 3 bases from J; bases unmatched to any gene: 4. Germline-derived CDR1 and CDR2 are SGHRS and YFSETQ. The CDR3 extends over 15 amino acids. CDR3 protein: CASSVTSGSTDTQYF. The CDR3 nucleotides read TGCGCCAGCAGCGTCACTAGCGGGAGTACAGATACGCAGTATTTT.

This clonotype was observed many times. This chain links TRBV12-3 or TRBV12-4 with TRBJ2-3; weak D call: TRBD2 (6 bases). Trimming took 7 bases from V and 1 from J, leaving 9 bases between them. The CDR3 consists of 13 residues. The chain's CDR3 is CASNGEGTDTQYF. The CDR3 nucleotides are TGTGCCAGCAACGGGGAGGGCACAGATACGCAGTATTTT.

DNA of the CDR3: TGTGCCAGCAGCCCGCAGCGGGCACGGCAGGAGACCCAGTACTTC. Translating gives CASSPQRARQETQYF. J is TRBJ2-5 and V is TRBV7-8, with D possibly TRBD2 on 6 matching bases. Germline V gene sequence: CDR1 SGHVS, CDR2 FQNEAQ. V lost 5 bases and J lost 5, with 18 bases in between. The CDR3 length is 15 residues.

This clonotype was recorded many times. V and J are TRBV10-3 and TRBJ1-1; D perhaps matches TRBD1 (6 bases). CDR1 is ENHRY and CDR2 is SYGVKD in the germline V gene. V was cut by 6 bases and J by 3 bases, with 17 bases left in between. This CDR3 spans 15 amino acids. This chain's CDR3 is CAIRKSGQMDTEAFF. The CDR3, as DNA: TGTGCCATCAGGAAATCCGGACAGATGGACACTGAAGCTTTCTTT.

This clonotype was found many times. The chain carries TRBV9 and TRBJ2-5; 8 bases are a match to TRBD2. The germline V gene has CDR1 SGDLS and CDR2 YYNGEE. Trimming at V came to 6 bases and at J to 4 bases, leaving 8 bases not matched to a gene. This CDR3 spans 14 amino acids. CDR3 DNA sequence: TGTGCCAGCAACCCCAGCGGGAGCGGAGAGACCCAGTACTTC. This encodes CASNPSGSGETQYF.

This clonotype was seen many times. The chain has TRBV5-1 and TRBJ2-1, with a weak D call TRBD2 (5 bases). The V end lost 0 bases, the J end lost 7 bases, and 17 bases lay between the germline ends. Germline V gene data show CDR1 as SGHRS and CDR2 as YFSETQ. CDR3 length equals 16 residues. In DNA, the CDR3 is TGCGCCAGCAGCTTGGTGGGAGAAACAATGGGAAATGAGCAGTTCTTC. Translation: CASSLVGETMGNEQFF. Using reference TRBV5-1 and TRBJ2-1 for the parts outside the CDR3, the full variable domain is KAGVTQTPRYLIKTRGQQVTLSCSPISGHRSVSWYQQTPGQGLQFLFEYFSETQRNKGNFPGRFSGRQFSNSRSEMNVSTLELGDSALYLCASSLVGETMGNEQFFGPGTRLTVL.

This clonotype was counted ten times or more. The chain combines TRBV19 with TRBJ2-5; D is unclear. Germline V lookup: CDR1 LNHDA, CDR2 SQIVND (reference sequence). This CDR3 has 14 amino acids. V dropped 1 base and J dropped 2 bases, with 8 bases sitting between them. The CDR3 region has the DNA TGTGCCAGTAGTATAGGTCAGTCTCAAGAGACCCAGTACTTC. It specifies CASSIGQSQETQYF.

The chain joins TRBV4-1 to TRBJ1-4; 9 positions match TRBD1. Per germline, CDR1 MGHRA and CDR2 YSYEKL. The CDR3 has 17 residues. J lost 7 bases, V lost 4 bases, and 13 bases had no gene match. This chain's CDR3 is CASSLFTPGQGFEKLFF. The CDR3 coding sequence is TGCGCCAGCAGCCTTTTTACCCCGGGACAGGGATTTGAAAAACTGTTTTTT.

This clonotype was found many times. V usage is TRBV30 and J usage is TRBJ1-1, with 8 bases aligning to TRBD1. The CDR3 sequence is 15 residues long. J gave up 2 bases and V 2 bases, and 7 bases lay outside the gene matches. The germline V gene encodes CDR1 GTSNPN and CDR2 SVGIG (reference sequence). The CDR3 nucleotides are TGTGCCTGGAGTCTTGAGACAGGGGTTAACACTGAAGCTTTCTTT. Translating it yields CAWSLETGVNTEAFF.

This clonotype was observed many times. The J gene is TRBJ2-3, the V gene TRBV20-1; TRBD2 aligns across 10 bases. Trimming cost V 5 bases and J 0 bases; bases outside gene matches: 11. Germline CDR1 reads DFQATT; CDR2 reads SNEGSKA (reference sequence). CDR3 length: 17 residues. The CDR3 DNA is TGCAGTGCTCCCCCCTATGGACTAGCGGTTAGCACAGATACGCAGTATTTT. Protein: CSAPPYGLAVSTDTQYF.

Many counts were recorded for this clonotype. The CDR3 DNA follows: TGCAGTGCTAGTTACAGGGGTGGCTACACCTTC. Its protein is CSASYRGGYTF. The chain is built from TRBV20-1 and TRBJ1-2, with 7 bases fitting TRBD1. Per germline, CDR1 DFQATT and CDR2 SNEGSKA (reference sequence). The length of the CDR3 is 11 residues. J was trimmed by 7 bases and V by 3 bases; bases with no gene match: 2.

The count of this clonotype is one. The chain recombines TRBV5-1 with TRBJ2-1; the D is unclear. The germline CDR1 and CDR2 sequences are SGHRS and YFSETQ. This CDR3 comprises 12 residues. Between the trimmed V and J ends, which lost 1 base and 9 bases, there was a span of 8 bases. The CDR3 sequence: CASSLFQAEQFF. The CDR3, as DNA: TGCGCCAGCAGCTTGTTCCAGGCTGAGCAGTTCTTC.